The 8 T cell receptor beta chains in this list originate from one sample, sequenced in a study of blood T cell repertoires in COVID-19. TCRdb's table, derived via immunoSEQ multiplex PCR, lists solely in-frame clones and lacks some. The sample has about 310,000 clones; around 87% are singletons. Source material: PBMCs or T cells enriched from blood (not recorded which). The receptors were gathered from a woman in her late teens or twenties with acute COVID-19.

The chain uses TRBV3-1 (or the pseudogene TRBV3-2) and TRBJ2-1, with D possibly being TRBD2 (6 bases). V was clipped by 0 bases and J by 6 bases, with 15 bases between them. CDR1 and CDR2 (germline): LGHDT, YNNKEL (reference sequence). CDR3 size: 16 residues. CDR3 bases: TGTGCCAGCAGCCAAGATCTTGCTAGCGCTTTCAATGAGCAGTTCTTC. Encoded protein: CASSQDLASAFNEQFF.

This chain uses TRBV7-6 with TRBJ2-7; unclear D gene. Germline CDR1 reads SGHVS; CDR2 reads FNYEAQ. CDR3 size: 12 residues. V was clipped by 8 bases and J by 2 bases, with 10 bases between them. The CDR3 DNA reads as TGTGCCAGCGTACAGCTAACCTACGAGCAGTACTTC. Translating gives CASVQLTYEQYF.

The chain is built from TRBV3-1 (or the pseudogene TRBV3-2) and TRBJ1-2, with D possibly TRBD1 on 6 matching bases. Per the germline V gene, CDR1 is LGHDT and CDR2 is YNNKEL (reference sequence). The CDR3 contains 12 residues. Trimming left V 1 base short and J 6 bases short, with 6 bases between. The CDR3 here is CASSQGQDGYTF. The CDR3 DNA reads as TGTGCCAGCAGCCAAGGACAGGATGGCTACACCTTC.

The rearrangement uses TRBV5-4 and TRBJ2-5, with 16 positions matching TRBD2. The germline gives CDR1 SGHNT, CDR2 YYREEE (reference sequence). CDR3 size: 18 residues. J gave up 4 bases and V 4 bases, and 10 bases lay outside the gene matches. The CDR3 spells CASSPPGTSGRAAETQYF. The CDR3 DNA is TGTGCCAGCAGCCCCCCCGGGACTAGCGGGAGGGCAGCAGAGACCCAGTACTTC. The variable domain in full, with the rest retrieved from reference TRBV5-4 and TRBJ2-5, is ETGVTQSPTHLIKTRGQQVTLRCSSQSGHNTVSWYQQALGQGPQFIFQYYREEENGRGNFPPRFSGLQFPNYSSELNVNALELDDSALYLCASSPPGTSGRAAETQYFGPGTRLLVL.

Concerning this clone: The same CDR3 can be traced to other DNA sequences in this sample. The chain has TRBV30 and TRBJ1-2; D is perhaps TRBD1 (5 bases). V was pared by 0 bases and J by 4 bases, with 9 bases between. The CDR3 is 13 residues long. Germline CDR1 is GTSNPN and CDR2 is SVGIG (reference sequence). The CDR3 region has the DNA TGTGCCTGGAGTGTTCAGGGCAGCTATGGCTACACCTTC. It is translated as CAWSVQGSYGYTF.

The V call is TRBV7-3, the J call TRBJ2-6, with 7 bases fitting TRBD1. CDR1 and CDR2 (germline): SGHTA, FQGTGA. This CDR3 spans 17 amino acids. The V segment lost 5 bases and the J segment 1 base; nucleotides outside the gene matches: 8. CDR3 DNA sequence: TGTGCCAGCAGCCGAACCCCGACAGGGTCTGGGGCCAACGTCCTGACTTTC. This encodes CASSRTPTGSGANVLTF.

The chain employs TRBV7-2 and TRBJ2-3, with D possibly TRBD2 on 6 matching bases. The CDR3 runs to 18 residues. V lost 2 bases and J lost 6, with 24 bases in between. The germline gives CDR1 SGHTA, CDR2 FQGNSA. CDR3 sequence (DNA): TGTGCCAGCAGCTTATCCTTTGGGTTGCGGGACCGAAGGGATACGCAGTATTTT. It codes for CASSLSFGLRDRRDTQYF.

The chain carries TRBV28 and TRBJ1-1; TRBD1 is a possible D gene (6 bases). V was shortened by 5 bases and J by 3 bases, with 13 bases between the two germline ends. The germline gives CDR1 MDHEN, CDR2 SYDVKM. The CDR3 sequence is 14 residues long. CDR3 nucleotide sequence: TGTGCCAGCAGTGGGGGCCGAGGGTACACTGAAGCTTTCTTT. Translating gives CASSGGRGYTEAFF.